This is a list of T cell receptor beta chains from one sample in a study of control samples from healthy donors and cancer patients. Some clones are missing from TCRdb's copy, which holds only in-frame ones; the method was immunoSEQ multiplex PCR. Of 100,000 to 150,000 clones listed, roughly 90% are singletons. Sequenced sample: blood. Receptors were obtained from a man in his late teens or twenties in good health. Both conserved end residues are part of each CDR3. D genes are given only for firm matches. The size field is filled for only some rows; it gives once, few, many or a size class.

J: TRBJ2-6; D: -; size: -; V: TRBV5-1; length: 18; CDR3: CASSLIGQGYSGANVLTF; DNA: TGCGCCAGCAGCTTGATTGGGCAGGGTTACTCTGGGGCCAACGTCCTGACTTTC
J: TRBJ1-1; D: TRBD1; size: -; V: TRBV6-5; length: 14; CDR3: CASSRSGQGAEAFF; DNA: TGTGCCAGCAGCCGAAGCGGACAGGGGGCTGAAGCTTTCTTT
J: TRBJ1-1; D: -; size: -; V: TRBV12-5; length: 14; CDR3: CASGLDHRNTEAFF; DNA: TGTGCTAGTGGCTTGGACCACCGGAACACTGAAGCTTTCTTT
J: TRBJ2-7; D: -; size: few; V: TRBV19; length: 11; CDR3: CASGDTYEQYF; DNA: TGTGCCAGCGGGGACACCTACGAGCAGTACTTC
J: TRBJ2-6; D: -; size: -; V: TRBV5-4; length: 15; CDR3: CASRPGSSGANVLTF; DNA: TGTGCCAGCAGGCCTGGCAGCTCTGGGGCCAACGTCCTGACTTTC
J: TRBJ2-5; D: -; size: -; V: TRBV5-6; length: 14; CDR3: CASSLTGNQETQYF; DNA: TGTGCCAGCAGCTTGACAGGGAACCAAGAGACCCAGTACTTC
J: TRBJ2-7; D: -; size: -; V: TRBV4-1; length: 14; CDR3: CASSQRDGSYEQYF; DNA: TGCGCCAGCAGCCAGAGGGACGGATCCTACGAGCAGTACTTC
J: TRBJ1-5; D: -; size: -; V: TRBV20-1; length: 13; CDR3: CSASHDSNQPQHF; DNA: TGCAGTGCTAGTCACGATAGCAATCAGCCCCAGCATTTT
J: TRBJ1-2; D: -; size: -; V: TRBV7-3; length: 13; CDR3: CASSLGQNYGYTF; DNA: TGTGCCAGCAGCTTAGGGCAGAACTATGGCTACACCTTC
J: TRBJ1-3; D: -; size: -; V: TRBV3-1/TRBV3-2; length: 15; CDR3: CASSPGRGPGNTIYF; DNA: TGTGCCAGCAGCCCCGGTCGGGGCCCTGGAAACACCATATATTTT
J: TRBJ1-1; D: TRBD1; size: -; V: TRBV7-6; length: 15; CDR3: CASSLRTGVWTEAFF; DNA: TGTGCCAGCAGCCTGCGAACAGGGGTGTGGACTGAAGCTTTCTTT
J: TRBJ1-6; D: -; size: -; V: TRBV4-1; length: 14; CDR3: CASSQSSYNSPLHF; DNA: TGCGCCAGCAGCCAGAGCTCCTATAATTCACCCCTCCACTTT
J: TRBJ1-2; D: TRBD1; size: -; V: TRBV29-1; length: 12; CDR3: CSVERGGYGYAF; DNA: TGCAGCGTAGAACGAGGGGGCTATGGCTACGCCTTC
J: TRBJ1-5; D: -; size: -; V: TRBV4-2; length: 16; CDR3: CASSQDPGELGQPQHF; DNA: TGTGCCAGCAGCCAAGATCCGGGGGAGTTAGGTCAGCCCCAGCATTTT
J: TRBJ2-3; D: -; size: -; V: TRBV20-1; length: 13; CDR3: CSASGGGRDTQYF; DNA: TGCAGTGCTAGTGGGGGTGGGCGGGATACGCAGTATTTT
J: TRBJ2-5; D: TRBD2; size: -; V: TRBV10-3; length: 16; CDR3: CAISPSASGDQETQYF; DNA: TGTGCCATCAGCCCCTCGGCTAGCGGGGACCAAGAGACCCAGTACTTC
J: TRBJ1-3; D: TRBD1; size: -; V: TRBV3-1/TRBV3-2; length: 15; CDR3: CASSQGQSSGNTIYF; DNA: TGTGCCAGCAGCCAGGGACAGAGCTCTGGAAACACCATATATTTT
J: TRBJ2-7; D: TRBD1; size: -; V: TRBV30; length: 15; CDR3: CAWATGTGVSYEQYF; DNA: TGTGCCTGGGCGACCGGGACAGGGGTTTCCTACGAGCAGTACTTC
J: TRBJ1-2; D: -; size: once; V: TRBV2; length: 13; CDR3: CASSPDSKYGYTF; DNA: TGTGCCAGCAGTCCTGACAGCAAGTATGGCTACACCTTC
J: TRBJ1-2; D: -; size: once; V: TRBV7-3; length: 14; CDR3: CASSLTPGDPGYTF; DNA: TGTGCCAGCAGCTTAACACCAGGGGACCCTGGCTACACCTTC
J: TRBJ1-2; D: -; size: -; V: TRBV29-1; length: 10; CDR3: CSVEDGGYTF; DNA: TGCAGCGTTGAAGATGGGGGCTACACCTTC
J: TRBJ1-1; D: TRBD1; size: -; V: TRBV2; length: 14; CDR3: CASRLRTGRTEAFF; DNA: TGTGCCAGCAGACTCAGGACAGGGAGGACTGAAGCTTTCTTT
J: TRBJ1-5; D: -; size: -; V: TRBV6-4; length: 13; CDR3: CASSELENQPQHF; DNA: TGTGCCAGCAGTGAGTTGGAAAATCAGCCCCAGCATTTT
J: TRBJ2-7; D: TRBD1; size: -; V: TRBV10-2; length: 11; CDR3: CASRNRQGKYF; DNA: TGCGCCAGCAGGAACCGACAGGGGAAGTACTTC
J: TRBJ2-3; D: TRBD1; size: -; V: TRBV6-1; length: 14; CDR3: CASSDGTVSDTQYF; DNA: TGTGCCAGCAGTGATGGGACAGTATCAGATACGCAGTATTTT
J: TRBJ1-1; D: TRBD1; size: -; V: TRBV5-1; length: 15; CDR3: CASTLRDSLYTEAFF; DNA: TGCGCCAGCACCCTCCGGGACAGCTTGTACACTGAAGCTTTCTTT
J: TRBJ2-1; D: TRBD1; size: -; V: TRBV7-9; length: 16; CDR3: CASSSRDRGLYNEQFF; DNA: TGTGCCAGCAGCTCCAGGGACAGGGGATTGTACAATGAGCAGTTCTTC
J: TRBJ1-6; D: TRBD1; size: -; V: TRBV5-1; length: 15; CDR3: CASSLVDRANSPLHF; DNA: TGCGCCAGCAGCTTGGTGGACAGGGCCAATTCACCCCTCCACTTT
J: TRBJ1-2; D: -; size: -; V: TRBV30; length: 15; CDR3: CAWSDGRTTNYGYTF; DNA: TGTGCCTGGAGTGACGGACGGACGACTAACTATGGCTACACCTTC
J: TRBJ1-5; D: -; size: -; V: TRBV10-2; length: 13; CDR3: CASMGQQEQPQHF; DNA: TGCGCCAGTATGGGCCAGCAGGAGCAGCCCCAGCATTTT
J: TRBJ1-5; D: -; size: -; V: TRBV19; length: 16; CDR3: CASIERVVKSNQPQHF; DNA: TGTGCCAGTATCGAGAGGGTCGTAAAGAGCAATCAGCCCCAGCATTTT
J: TRBJ1-4; D: TRBD1; size: -; V: TRBV4-1; length: 17; CDR3: CASTDRDRGGPPEKLFF; DNA: TGCGCCAGCACGGACCGGGACAGGGGCGGTCCGCCTGAAAAACTGTTTTTT
J: TRBJ2-1; D: TRBD2; size: -; V: TRBV2; length: 12; CDR3: CASTEAGDRQFF; DNA: TGTGCCAGCACCGAGGCGGGGGATCGGCAGTTCTTC
J: TRBJ1-3; D: -; size: -; V: TRBV11-2; length: 18; CDR3: CASSPKLPGHLSGNTIYF; DNA: TGTGCCAGCAGCCCGAAACTCCCGGGACACCTCTCTGGAAACACCATATATTTT
J: TRBJ2-7; D: -; size: -; V: TRBV30; length: 14; CDR3: CAWSVPAGSYEQYF; DNA: TGTGCCTGGAGTGTTCCGGCAGGATCCTACGAGCAGTACTTC